Listed below are T cell receptor beta chains from one sample, sequenced in a study of tumour-infiltrating T cells in Burkitt lymphoma. TCRdb's table, derived via immunoSEQ multiplex PCR, lists solely in-frame clones and lacks some. The repertoire includes over 1,500 clones, approximately 10% of them detected once, and approximately 15% sits in the top ten. Sequenced: tumor tissue. These receptors were collected from a human donor with Burkitt lymphoma. The CDR3 runs from the conserved cysteine through the conserved F or W. The D gene is left open where the match is weak. A row's size may be missing; if present it is once, few, many or a size class.

TRBV29-1	14	TRBJ1-1	few	TRBD1	TGCAGCGTTGAATTGGACAGGGCTGTTTCTGAAGCTTTCTTT	CSVELDRAVSEAFF
TRBV4-1	15	TRBJ2-7	.	.	TGCGCCAGCAGCCAAGCGGCAGAAAGCTCCTACGAGCAGTACTTC	CASSQAAESSYEQYF
TRBV27	14	TRBJ1-5	few	.	TGTGCCAGCAGTCCGAGGGGTAGCAATCAGCCCCAGCATTTT	CASSPRGSNQPQHF
TRBV9	15	TRBJ2-7	.	.	TGTGCCAGCAGCGTATCCACCTCTAGCAGCTACGAGCAGTACTTC	CASSVSTSSSYEQYF
TRBV6-1	15	TRBJ2-5	few	.	TGTGCCAGCAGTGATTCTTTGGGGTACCAAGAGACCCAGTACTTC	CASSDSLGYQETQYF
TRBV5-5	14	TRBJ2-3	.	.	TGTGCCAGCAGCTTTGATCAGAGCACAGATACGCAGTATTTT	CASSFDQSTDTQYF
TRBV6-7	12	TRBJ2-7	.	.	TGTGCCAGGGGGGGGCCCCGATACGAGCAGTACTTC	CARGGPRYEQYF
TRBV6-5	13	TRBJ2-7	once	.	TGTGCCAGCAGTTACTCACGAGGAAACGAGCAGTACTTC	CASSYSRGNEQYF
TRBV29-1	14	TRBJ2-7	.	.	TGCAGCGTTGGGGGCACAGGGAGGGTGGACGAGCAGTACTTC	CSVGGTGRVDEQYF
TRBV29-1	12	TRBJ2-2	.	.	TGCAGCGTTGGGGGGTTGGCCGGGGAGCTGTTTTTT	CSVGGLAGELFF
TRBV5-1	19	TRBJ1-2	.	TRBD1	TGCGCCAGCAGCTTGACTAGTCCGAGGACAGGGGGCTCCAACTATGGCTACACCTTC	CASSLTSPRTGGSNYGYTF
TRBV5-6	15	TRBJ1-5	.	.	TGTGCCAGCAGGTACGGGGTAGGAAACAATCAGCCCCAGCATTTT	CASRYGVGNNQPQHF
TRBV2	15	TRBJ1-6	.	.	TGTGCCAGCAGTGAAAGGGGAAACTATAATTCACCCCTCCACTTT	CASSERGNYNSPLHF
TRBV29-1	13	TRBJ1-5	.	.	TGCAGCGTTGAAGATGGGAGGGGTCAGCCCCAGCATTTT	CSVEDGRGQPQHF
TRBV18	13	TRBJ1-1	once	.	TGTGCCAGCTCACCTGAGTTGAAGACTGAAGCTTTCTTT	CASSPELKTEAFF
TRBV27	14	TRBJ2-2	few	.	TGTGCCAGCAGTCCGGTGGTTAACACCGGGGAGCTGTTTTTT	CASSPVVNTGELFF
TRBV11-2	15	TRBJ1-2	few	TRBD1	TGTGCCAGCAGCTTAGAAACCGGGACAGGGAACGGCTACACCTTC	CASSLETGTGNGYTF
TRBV10-2	17	TRBJ2-7	.	TRBD2	TGCGCCAGCAGTGAGTCTGGTTTGGGGAGGGCACCCTACGAGCAGTACTTC	CASSESGLGRAPYEQYF
TRBV2	13	TRBJ2-7	.	.	TGTGCCAGCAACAGACCAGGAACCTACGAGCAGTACTTC	CASNRPGTYEQYF
TRBV5-1	16	TRBJ2-3	few	TRBD1	TGCGCCAGCAGCTCCGAGGGACAGACGCGCACAGATACGCAGTATTTT	CASSSEGQTRTDTQYF
TRBV6-6	13	TRBJ1-1	few	.	TGTGCCAGCAGTCCACTCAGGGATCATCGGGCTTTCTTT	CASSPLRDHRAFF
TRBV27	14	TRBJ1-5	few	.	TGTGCCAGCAGTTTCTCAGCGGGGAATCAGCCCCAGCATTTT	CASSFSAGNQPQHF
TRBV12-5	14	TRBJ2-7	few	.	TGTGCTAGTGGTTTGGTAGAGGGGGTAGGGGAGCAGTACTTC	CASGLVEGVGEQYF
TRBV5-5	16	TRBJ2-7	few	.	TGTGCCAGCAGCTCAATTCACCATGAGGGGTCCTACGAGCAGTACTTC	CASSSIHHEGSYEQYF
TRBV10-1	16	TRBJ2-3	few	TRBD2	TGCGCCAGCTCCAAAGTCAGGGCGGGGGGTGCAGATACGCAGTATTTT	CASSKVRAGGADTQYF
TRBV27	14	TRBJ1-6	few	.	TGTGCCACCAAGGACAGACTTGATAATTCACCCCTCCACTTT	CATKDRLDNSPLHF
TRBV5-1	17	TRBJ2-1	few	TRBD2	TGCGCCAGCAGCTTGGTCCCTAGCGGGAGGGCGTTAAATGAGCAGTTCTTC	CASSLVPSGRALNEQFF
TRBV14	14	TRBJ2-7	.	.	TGTGCCAGCAGCCAAAGGGGGGGTTCCTACGAGCAGTACTTC	CASSQRGGSYEQYF
TRBV7-9	13	TRBJ2-7	.	.	TGTGCCAGCAGCCAAGGCGGAGACTACGAGCAGTACTTC	CASSQGGDYEQYF
TRBV7-2	16	TRBJ1-4	.	.	TGTGCCAGCAGTTCGACAGCTTCCTTTGCTCTTGAAAAACTGTTTTTT	CASSSTASFALEKLFF
TRBV27	14	TRBJ1-1	few	.	TGTGCCAGCCAGGTCGGCCAGTTGAACACTGAAGCTTTCTTT	CASQVGQLNTEAFF
TRBV28	14	TRBJ1-1	few	.	TGTGCCAGCGGACCGGACAGTAAGGCCGCTGAAGCTTTCTTT	CASGPDSKAAEAFF
TRBV30	17	TRBJ2-2	.	TRBD2	TGTGCCTGGTCCTCGAGCGGGGGGTTACCGAACACCGGGGAGCTGTTTTTT	CAWSSSGGLPNTGELFF
TRBV7-9	15	TRBJ1-1	few	.	TGTGCCAGCAGCTTAGATACAGGGCGGAACACTGAAGCTTTCTTT	CASSLDTGRNTEAFF
TRBV19	14	TRBJ2-5	few	.	TGTGCCAGTAGTATAGCCGGGAGTGGACAGACCCAGTACTTC	CASSIAGSGQTQYF
TRBV5-1	15	TRBJ2-5	few	TRBD1	TGCGCCAGCAGCTTGGGGACAGGGGGCATGGAGACCCAGTACTTC	CASSLGTGGMETQYF
TRBV29-1	12	TRBJ2-7	few	.	TGCAGCGTTGGTCACTCTTCCTACGAGCAGTACTTC	CSVGHSSYEQYF
TRBV27	15	TRBJ1-1	few	TRBD1	TGTGCCAGCAGTAGACAGGGGGCTGTGTACACTGAAGCTTTCTTT	CASSRQGAVYTEAFF
TRBV2	14	TRBJ1-1	.	.	TGTGCCAGCAACCCCCGGGGTCGGGACACTGAAGCTTTCTTT	CASNPRGRDTEAFF
TRBV29-1	15	TRBJ2-7	.	.	TGCAGCGTCCAAGAAGCATGGACCGCGACCTACGAGCAGTACTTC	CSVQEAWTATYEQYF